A single sample is the source of the 26 T cell receptor beta chains below, sequenced in a study of T cells in Graves' hyperthyroidism and ophthalmopathy. RNA transcripts yielded amplified TCR beta CDR3 regions. HTBI primers were employed in a first-round RT-PCR of the TCR CDR3. TCRdb reprocessed the multiplex PCR reads via MiXCR and lists one record per CDR3 protein. The data contain almost 600,000 distinct CDR3 sequences, about 43% of them singletons. Sequencing was carried out using peripheral blood or thyroid tissue (not recorded which). Receptors originate from a young woman with Graves' hyperthyroidism.

The chain carries TRBV20-1 and TRBJ1-2; D is uncertain. Germline CDR1 DFQATT, CDR2 SNEGSKA (reference sequence). The CDR3 totals 12 residues. Trimming took off 7 bases at V and 4 bases at J, with 13 bases between the two ends. The CDR3 coding sequence is TGCAGTGAAGCATGGTCCTCCTATGGCTACACCTTC. Amino acid sequence: CSEAWSSYGYTF.

In this sample, this clonotype turned up many times. This chain links TRBV7-9 with TRBJ1-1; D might be TRBD1 (5 bases). Trimming left V 2 bases short and J 4 bases short, with 17 bases between. CDR1 and CDR2 (germline): SEHNR, FQNEAQ (reference sequence). The CDR3 consists of 16 residues. The CDR3 DNA sequence: TGTGCCAGCAGCTTAAGGCAGGGCGACCCTAGCACTGAAGCTTTCTTT. It is translated as CASSLRQGDPSTEAFF.

This clonotype showed up many times. V gene TRBV7-7 combines with J gene TRBJ1-5; 9 positions agree with TRBD1. Germline V CDR1 and CDR2: SSHAT, FNYEAQ (reference sequence). The CDR3 has 16 residues. The V segment lost 3 bases and the J segment 3 bases; nucleotides outside the gene matches: 6. The CDR3 spells CASSFRDRVLNQPQHF. In nucleotides, the CDR3 is TGTGCCAGCAGCTTCCGGGACAGGGTGCTCAATCAGCCCCAGCATTTT.

This clonotype was recorded many times. As DNA, the CDR3 is TGCAGCGTTGGTTCTTATGAAAAACTGTTTTTT. Translation: CSVGSYEKLFF. The chain has TRBV29-1 and TRBJ1-4; D not resolved. The CDR3 is 11 residues long. The V gene's germline CDR1 is SQVTM and CDR2 ANQGSEA. The V end was cut by 4 bases, the J end by 6 bases, with 6 bases between. Variable domain in full (rest from reference TRBV29-1 and TRBJ1-4): SAVISQKPSRDICQRGTSLTIQCQVDSQVTMMFWYRQQPGQSLTLIATANQGSEATYESGFVIDKFPISRPNLTFSTLTVSNMSPEDSSIYLCSVGSYEKLFFGSGTQLSVL.

This clonotype was detected many times. V gene TRBV7-2 combines with J gene TRBJ1-5; 8 nucleotides line up with TRBD1. The CDR3 is 15 amino acids. In germline, CDR1 is SGHTA, CDR2 FQGNSA. V shed 6 bases and J 2 bases; nucleotides not matched to a gene: 6. The CDR3 nucleotides read TGTGCCAGCAGTACACAGGGGGGCGGCAATCAGCCCCAGCATTTT. It specifies CASSTQGGGNQPQHF.

On this clonotype: This may come from a read error, since a much larger clone is one base off. The chain carries TRBV6-5 and TRBJ1-5; D possibly corresponds to TRBD1 (6 bases). The CDR3 consists of 14 residues. Germline lookup yields CDR1 MNHEY and CDR2 SVGAGI. The CDR3 bases are TGTGCCATCAGTTACGGGACAAAGAATCAGCCCCAGCATTTT. Encoded protein: CAISYGTKNQPQHF.

The chain recombines TRBV24-1 with TRBJ2-7; TRBD2 might be the D (5 bases). Trimming shortened V by 9 bases and J by 7 bases, and 12 bases separated the two germline ends. Germline lookup yields CDR1 KGHDR and CDR2 SFDVKD. This CDR3 comprises 11 residues. The CDR3 loop is CATGLNNEQYF. Written as DNA, the CDR3 is TGTGCCACCGGACTGAACAATGAGCAGTACTTC.

This clonotype was counted at least ten times. The chain uses TRBV7-2 and TRBJ2-5, with TRBD1 matching 8 bases. Trimming removed 2 bases from V and 4 bases from J; junction bases left unmatched: 6. Germline CDR1 reads SGHTA; CDR2 reads FQGNSA. The CDR3 consists of 15 residues. CDR3 DNA: TGTGCCAGCAGCTTATTCGGCAGGGGGCGAGAGACCCAGTACTTC. Translation gives CASSLFGRGRETQYF.

As concerns this clonotype: The junction does not match germline at one end; this may be a read error. The rearrangement joins TRBV11-2 to TRBJ2-7, with D tentatively TRBD2 (6 bases). The CDR3 consists of 13 residues. The germline V gene encodes CDR1 SGHAT and CDR2 FQNNGV. The DNA of the CDR3 is TGTGCCAGCAGTCTCCTAGGGAGGTACGACCAGTACTTC. Its protein is CASSLLGRYDQYF.

This clonotype was seen ten or more times. V and J are TRBV9 and TRBJ2-7; weak D call: TRBD1 (6 bases). This CDR3 has 16 amino acids. Trimming pared 2 bases from V and 4 bases from J, leaving 19 bases between. Germline V lookup: CDR1 SGDLS, CDR2 YYNGEE. CDR3 amino acids: CASSVGSPAGAYEQYF. The CDR3 bases are TGTGCCAGCAGCGTCGGCTCCCCCGCAGGGGCTTACGAGCAGTACTTC.

This clonotype showed up many times. This sequence joins TRBV6-2 or TRBV6-3 and TRBJ2-7; the match to TRBD2 covers 7 bases. Germline V CDR1 and CDR2: MNHEY, SVGEGT. The CDR3 spans 14 residues. Losses at the gene ends were 0 bases for V and 3 bases for J; bases not matched to a gene: 2. In nucleotides, the CDR3 is TGTGCCAGCAGTTACTCTGGGACTATCTACGAGCAGTACTTC. Its translation: CASSYSGTIYEQYF.

In this sample, this clonotype turned up many times. The rearrangement uses TRBV7-3 and TRBJ2-2; D unclear. The germline V gene encodes CDR1 SGHTA and CDR2 FQGTGA. The CDR3 covers 17 residues. Trimming cost V 5 bases and J 2 bases, with 18 bases left between them. The CDR3 spells CASSPKSLSSNTGELFF. CDR3 coding DNA: TGTGCCAGCAGCCCCAAATCCCTATCAAGTAACACCGGGGAGCTGTTTTTT.

At least ten counts were recorded for this clonotype. This chain connects TRBV6-6 to TRBJ2-7; a weak D match, TRBD1 (6 bases). The CDR3 sequence is 17 residues long. CDR1 and CDR2 (germline): MNHNY, SVGAGI (reference sequence). The V end lost 5 bases, the J end lost 0 bases, and 20 bases lay between the germline ends. CDR3 protein: CASSGEQGLSYSYEQYF. The CDR3 DNA sequence: TGTGCCAGCAGTGGGGAACAGGGCCTATCGTACTCCTACGAGCAGTACTTC.

This clonotype came up many times. The V gene is TRBV5-8, the J gene TRBJ1-2; D possibly corresponds to TRBD1 (5 bases). This CDR3 region has 13 residues. CDR1 SGHTS and CDR2 YDEGEE come from the germline V gene. V was cut by 0 bases and J by 6 bases, with 9 bases left in between. CDR3 nucleotides: TGTGCCAGCAGCTTGGCCAGGGCGGATGGCTACACCTTC. Protein: CASSLARADGYTF.

This chain links TRBV10-3 with TRBJ1-2, with D perhaps TRBD1 (6 bases). Germline lookup yields CDR1 ENHRY and CDR2 SYGVKD. With 6 bases removed from V and 13 bases from J, the gap between germline ends came to 9 bases. This CDR3 spans 9 amino acids. The CDR3 DNA reads as TGTGCCATCAGACGGGACACCACCTTC. As protein: CAIRRDTTF.

The rearrangement links TRBV3-1 to TRBJ1-5; D is ambiguous. V was cut by 4 bases and J by 3 bases, with 10 bases left in between. The CDR3 consists of 14 residues. Germline V gives CDR1 LGHDT, CDR2 YNNKEL (reference sequence). CDR3 bases: TGTGCCAGCAGCCCATATGGGTTCAATCAGCCCCAGCATTTT. Residues: CASSPYGFNQPQHF.

To note about this clonotype: In this CDR3 the conserved last residue, phenylalanine or tryptophan, is missing, so a read error is likely. The DNA is omitted, as the CDR3 cannot be located on it reliably, and the CDR3 follows TCRdb's listing. This chain connects TRBV20-1 to TRBJ1-6. The CDR3 extends over 10 residues, inclusive of both ends. The V gene's germline CDR1 is DFQATT and CDR2 SNEGSKA (reference sequence). CDR3 region: CSARGPAHTL.

The chain employs TRBV7-3 and TRBJ2-7; weak D call: TRBD2 (7 bases). Germline CDR1 SGHTA, CDR2 FQGTGA. The CDR3 sequence is 14 residues long. Trimming removed 6 bases at V and 4 bases at J, with 16 bases between. The CDR3 nucleotides are TGTGCCAGCAGGTCTAGCGGCAGGGGATACGAGCAGTACTTC. Encoded protein: CASRSSGRGYEQYF. Full variable domain (missing parts from reference TRBV7-3 and TRBJ2-7): GAGVSQTPSNKVTEKGKYVELRCDPISGHTALYWYRQSLGQGPEFLIYFQGTGAADDSGLPNDRFFAVRPEGSVSTLKIQRTERGDSAVYLCASRSSGRGYEQYFGPGTRLTVT.

Remarks on this clonotype: This sequence may be a read error, since a much larger clone differs from it by one base. The genes are TRBV12-3 or TRBV12-4 and TRBJ1-5; no reliable D call. The ends were cut back, 8 bases at V and 0 bases at J, with 14 bases in the middle. CDR3 length equals 15 residues. The CDR3 DNA is TGTGCCAGCTCCAAAATAGACCTTAGCAATCAGCCCCAGCATTTT. Translated, it gives CASSKIDLSNQPQHF.

This clonotype was picked up many times. The CDR3 protein is CSVTTGSEQYF. As DNA, the CDR3 is TGCAGCGTTACCACAGGGTCCGAGCAGTACTTC. The V gene is TRBV29-1, the J gene TRBJ2-7; the D gene is possibly TRBD1 (6 bases). Germline V gene data show CDR1 as SQVTM and CDR2 as ANQGSEA. The CDR3 is 11 residues long. Trimming pared 5 bases from V and 6 bases from J, leaving 11 bases between.

As to this clonotype: A read error may produce the germline difference seen at one junction end. CDR3 sequence reads: CAISQGLYEQYF. The CDR3 DNA follows: TGTGCCATCAGTCAGGGACTTTACGAGCAGTACTTC. The chain joins TRBV2 to TRBJ2-7; D perhaps matches TRBD2 (6 bases). The germline V gene encodes CDR1 SNHLY and CDR2 FYNNEI. The CDR3 contains 12 residues. The entire variable domain, with the rest obtained from reference TRBV2 and TRBJ2-7, is as follows: EPEVTQTPSHQVTQMGQEVILRCVPISNHLYFYWYRQILGQKVEFLVSFYNNEISEKSEIFDDQFSVERPDGSNFTLKIRSTKLEDSAMYFCAISQGLYEQYFGPGTRLTVT.

This clonotype was observed a handful of times. The chain has TRBV6-5 and TRBJ2-7; the D gene is possibly TRBD1 (5 bases). V was pared by 6 bases and J by 0 bases, with 15 bases between. Germline V gene lookup returns CDR1 MNHEY and CDR2 SVGAGI. The CDR3 runs to 15 residues. The CDR3 sequence: CASRYRTELSYEQYF. DNA for the CDR3: TGTGCCAGCAGATACAGGACGGAACTCTCCTACGAGCAGTACTTC.

This clonotype appeared many times. This CDR3 reads CASSVVHGGGELFF. The CDR3 region has the DNA TGTGCCAGCAGCGTAGTACACGGAGGCGGGGAGCTGTTTTTT. The chain is built from TRBV9 and TRBJ2-2; D possibly corresponds to TRBD2 (5 bases). With 0 bases removed from V and 7 bases from J, the gap between germline ends came to 10 bases. The CDR3 contains 14 residues. Germline V gene sequence: CDR1 SGDLS, CDR2 YYNGEE.

The V call is TRBV5-4, the J call TRBJ1-1; maybe TRBD1 (5 bases). This CDR3 region has 15 residues. V gave up 3 bases and J gave up 4 bases, with 16 bases separating them. CDR1 is SGHNT and CDR2 is YYREEE in the germline V gene (reference sequence). Written as DNA, the CDR3 is TGTGCCAGCAGCTCTCGGACTAGCGGGGGCACTGAAGCTTTCTTT. This gives the protein CASSSRTSGGTEAFF.

Comment on this clonotype: An end of the junction differs from the germline gene, which may be a read error. The chain combines TRBV5-1 with TRBJ1-3, with 11 positions matching TRBD1. CDR3 size: 16 residues. Germline CDR1 is SGHRS and CDR2 is YFSETQ. The CDR3 region is CASSLEDRGLGSTIYF. In DNA, the CDR3 is TGTGCCAGCAGCTTGGAGGACAGGGGGCTCGGGAGCACCATATATTTT.

The CDR3 loop is CASSYFSGNTGELFF. CDR3 bases: TGTGCCAGCAGTTATTTTTCGGGAAACACCGGGGAGCTGTTTTTT. This sequence joins TRBV6-6 and TRBJ2-2, with D maybe TRBD2 (5 bases). In germline, CDR1 is MNHNY, CDR2 SVGAGI (reference sequence). The CDR3 spans 15 residues. The V end lost 3 bases, the J end lost 2 bases, and 10 bases lay between the germline ends.